This entry lists 9 T cell receptor beta chains sequenced from one sample in a study of shared clonotypes between healthy human individuals. Profiled with immunoSEQ multiplex PCR; TCRdb holds only in-frame clones, not every one. The sample includes about 2.1 million clones, approximately 94% of them seen just once. Naive CD8 isolation took CD45RO-negative cells positively selected for CCR7 and excluded terminally differentiated effector memory CD45RA+ cells. Sequencing used naive CD8+ T cells from PBMCs. These TCRs come from a man between 18 and 35 years old in good health. Some clones in this sample may be carry-over from other donors' samples.

The chain couples TRBV5-6 to TRBJ2-7; D possibly corresponds to TRBD2 (7 bases). The CDR3 consists of 14 residues. The ends were cut back, 6 bases at V and 1 base at J, with 14 bases in the middle. The germline V gene encodes CDR1 SGHDT and CDR2 YYEEEE. DNA for the CDR3: TGTGCCAGCACCGGCGGGGGCCGGTCCTACGAGCAGTACTTC. It specifies CASTGGGRSYEQYF.

The chain recombines TRBV6-5 with TRBJ2-6; D gene unclear. The V end was cut by 6 bases, the J end by 4 bases, with 13 bases between. Germline V gene data show CDR1 as MNHEY and CDR2 as SVGAGI. The CDR3 has 15 residues. The CDR3 loop is CASSPGAPGANVLTF. Written as DNA, the CDR3 is TGTGCCAGCAGCCCAGGTGCCCCGGGGGCCAACGTCCTGACTTTC.

The chain uses TRBV5-8 and TRBJ2-5; TRBD1 agrees at 9 bases. This CDR3 is built from 17 residues. CDR1 and CDR2 (germline): SGHTS, YDEGEE. Trimming cost V 4 bases and J 6 bases; bases outside gene matches: 16. CDR3 nucleotides: TGTGCCAGCAGCGGAAGTATCGGGACAGGGCTTCGAAAGACCCAGTACTTC. It specifies CASSGSIGTGLRKTQYF.

This sequence joins TRBV6-6 and TRBJ1-4; no clear D gene. Per the germline V gene, CDR1 is MNHNY and CDR2 is SVGAGI (reference sequence). V was shortened by 6 bases and J by 3 bases, with 11 bases between the two germline ends. The CDR3 runs to 14 residues. CDR3 amino acids: CASSPGWPNEKLFF. The CDR3 bases are TGTGCCAGCAGCCCGGGATGGCCTAATGAAAAACTGTTTTTT.

This chain connects TRBV5-4 to TRBJ2-1; tentatively, D is TRBD2 (7 bases). From germline, CDR1 is SGHNT and CDR2 YYREEE (reference sequence). Trimming took off 4 bases at V and 6 bases at J, with 14 bases between the two ends. The CDR3 loop spans 14 amino acids. The CDR3 region has the DNA TGTGCCAGCAGCGTACCGGGGGGCCGCAATGAGCAGTTCTTC. This codes for CASSVPGGRNEQFF.

The gene calls are TRBV28 and TRBJ2-7, with D uncertain. The CDR3 contains 12 residues. V was shortened by 2 bases and J by 6 bases, with 8 bases between the two germline ends. Germline lookup yields CDR1 MDHEN and CDR2 SYDVKM. The CDR3 loop reads CASSLPDSEQYF. DNA of the CDR3: TGTGCCAGCAGTTTACCAGACTCCGAGCAGTACTTC.

This chain joins TRBV9 and TRBJ2-3; TRBD2 is a possible D gene (5 bases). This CDR3 comprises 17 residues. In germline, CDR1 is SGDLS, CDR2 YYNGEE. Trimming shortened V by 2 bases and J by 3 bases, and 19 bases separated the two germline ends. CDR3 in amino acids: CASSVLAHPRGTDTQYF. CDR3 nucleotide sequence: TGTGCCAGCAGCGTCCTAGCCCATCCTCGGGGAACAGATACGCAGTATTTT. Complete variable domain (other parts from reference TRBV9 and TRBJ2-3): DSGVTQTPKHLITATGQRVTLRCSPRSGDLSVYWYQQSLDQGLQFLIQYYNGEERAKGNILERFSAQQFPDLHSELNLSSLELGDSALYFCASSVLAHPRGTDTQYFGPGTRLTVL.

This rearrangement joins TRBV28 to TRBJ2-7; no definite D call. CDR3 length: 12 amino acids. Germline loops: CDR1 MDHEN, CDR2 SYDVKM. V gave up 4 bases and J gave up 6 bases, with 10 bases separating them. The CDR3 loop is CASSYDGREQYF. The CDR3 bases are TGTGCCAGCAGTTACGACGGACGCGAGCAGTACTTC.

The CDR3 nucleotides are TGTGCCAGCTCAGAGTTTCTGGGGAATGGCTACACCTTC. Amino acids: CASSEFLGNGYTF. The chain uses TRBV27 and TRBJ1-2; D gene uncertain. This CDR3 is built from 13 residues. Germline CDR1 and CDR2: MNHEY and SMNVEV (reference sequence). The V and J ends lost 8 bases and 6 bases respectively, with 16 bases between them.